This T cell receptor beta chain was retrieved from a study of T cell repertoires in cytomegalovirus infection. The study, taken as a whole, reports: The ex vivo response showed dominance by HLA-C-restricted CMV-specific TCR beta clonotypes.

One entry per CDR3 protein results from TCRdb running MiXCR on the reads. The sample lists roughly 730,000 distinct CDR3 sequences; roughly 30% were seen once. The CDR3 has 14 residues. V was shortened by 4 bases and J by 4 bases, with 13 bases between the two germline ends. Per the germline V gene, CDR1 is LNHDA and CDR2 is SQIVND (reference sequence). A few counts support this clonotype. What it recognizes is unknown. The rearrangement joins TRBV19 to TRBJ1-1, with D tentatively TRBD1 (5 bases). The input for sequencing was cultured PBMCs, taken from culture after CMV antigen stimulation. The TCR sequence derives from a human donor in good health (CMV status not recorded). Some clones in this sample may be carry-over from other donors' samples. DNA for the CDR3: TGTGCCAGTAGTACCCAGGGTTATGGCACTGAAGCTTTCTTT. Amino acid sequence: CASSTQGYGTEAFF.